The rows below give T cell receptor beta chains drawn from one sample of a study of blood T cell repertoires in COVID-19. Clones were sequenced by immunoSEQ multiplex PCR, and TCRdb holds only the in-frame ones, with some missing. Among 180,000 or so clones listed, roughly 81% were seen once. Sequencing was performed on peripheral blood. The receptors here all came from a woman older than 75 with COVID-19, enrolled during active disease. The conserved cysteine and the conserved F or W are not part of the CDR3 here. The D gene is left open where the match is weak.

ASRYRGDTIYEQY | NA | TRBV2
ASSEPTGGKY | NA | TRBV2
ASSPIGTGSYNSPLH | TRBD1 | TRBV5-1
ASSLRPDRGPYNEQF | TRBD1 | TRBV7-7
ASGYGTGVFYTGELF | TRBD1 | TRBV6-2/TRBV6-3
ASSQDLILTDTQY | NA | TRBV4-3
ASSLVARTGEQF | TRBD1 | TRBV7-2
ASKAKSGTLAKNIQY | NA | TRBV19
AISDQGGTSGNEQF | TRBD2 | TRBV10-3
ASSLGRRLAKNIQY | NA | TRBV13
ASGLVGQGAF | TRBD1 | TRBV12-5
ASSSISYFYEQY | NA | TRBV11-2
ATSEGTGDEQY | TRBD1 | TRBV24-1
ASSLDISGAQY | NA | TRBV5-1
ASSRFDPGQRAF | NA | TRBV3-1/TRBV3-2
ASSERTSGGGAKNIQY | TRBD2 | TRBV2
SATGGSGYT | TRBD1 | TRBV20-1
ASSILGLASEQF | NA | TRBV19
AISGPPGQSVFSNQPQH | TRBD1 | TRBV10-3
ASSVGSSYNEQF | NA | TRBV27
ASSYSTQGIADTQY | NA | TRBV6-5
ASSTTSGETQY | NA | TRBV2
ASSQIRGFTDTQY | NA | TRBV14
ASNTPGLEDNEQF | TRBD2 | TRBV5-1
ASSLLGLAGGNEQF | TRBD2 | TRBV7-9
ASSLPSGTSADNEQF | NA | TRBV21-1
ASSPPGARGNQPQH | NA | TRBV7-8
ASSFYGTYNEQF | NA | TRBV28
ASSKQGDLAKNIQY | TRBD1 | TRBV7-9
ASSEDPQIYEQY | NA | TRBV6-1
ASSSRRGTGELF | NA | TRBV7-7
ASSPPPISSGANVLT | NA | TRBV11-2
SVGQTNEKLF | NA | TRBV29-1
ASSTPGDRPSRNSPLH | NA | TRBV7-9
ASTADANYGYT | NA | TRBV28
ASSQDPRSSGRAYEQF | TRBD2 | TRBV4-2
ASSHPIEPFEQY | NA | TRBV7-9
ASNIYGYT | NA | TRBV2
ASSLGGLAYNEQF | TRBD1 | TRBV6-5
ASSLESAEAF | NA | TRBV11-3
SVLGGGLGYGYT | NA | TRBV29-1
AWADSSNQPQH | NA | TRBV30
ATAGRMNTEAF | NA | TRBV11-2
ASSLVGQSPEQY | NA | TRBV7-9
TSSTAGANTGELF | NA | TRBV1
ASSLSGLYYNEQF | TRBD2 | TRBV3-1/TRBV3-2
ASSLFGSYNEQF | NA | TRBV27
ALRPKTGEYGYT | TRBD1 | TRBV30